The text below deals with one TCR beta chain. The antigen it binds to is not known. Nothing much larger sits one base from this clone, and base qualities are not available. The sample originates from a study of blood T cell repertoires in COVID-19 (dated by TCRdb to about 2020). Some background on the complete study: The collaborator samples originated in the United States, Italy and Spain and spanned the acute and convalescent phases of COVID-19. The prospective study material was composed of cDNA or gDNA derived from T cells, B-cell-depleted T cells, or PBMCs. The dataset comprised deeply sampled blood TCRbeta repertoires from subjects exposed to, actively infected with, or recovered from COVID-19. The repertoires were made available in a free public database intended to serve as a resource for research on the immune response to SARS-CoV-2. Samples were obtained from the ongoing ImmuneRACE study (first 160 participants) and from 1,000 to 1,500 subjects provided by 6 global collaborators. The sample metadata nearly always contained a de-identified subject ID, COVID-19 status, age in years and sex. HLA class I and class II types, where available, came from metadata supplied by the sample provider rather than from assay-based typing. Study-wide findings and limitations: Clinical and demographic metadata were provided uncurated, with the amount varying by source and participant.

TCRbeta CDR3 regions were amplified from genomic DNA using the immunoSEQ Assay, a bias-controlled multiplex PCR. As for the original processing: Within the assay, amplification of reference gene primers was used to estimate how many nucleated cells each sample contained. To quantify the absolute abundance of each unique TCRbeta CDR3 rearrangement, sequence reads were collapsed and filtered. For each sample, productive Simpson clonality was calculated as the square root of Simpson's diversity index over productive rearrangements. TCRdb's version of the immuneACCESS table is confined to in-frame rearrangements and falls short of the full clone set. An unresolved V gene accounts for under half of the shortfall where checked; the remainder is of unknown origin. V, J and clone size are those of that table, while D and trimming were read from the DNA. The sample table lists under 200,000 clones, 70% to 90% of them with a count of one. In total, the top ten clones hold less than 3% of the sample.

One collaborating source in Seattle enrolled patients while the patients were actively infected and followed the patients over time throughout the course of disease. Each collaborating institution followed its own protocols to collect whole blood in K2EDTA tubes. For TCRbeta analysis, collaborator samples were shipped as frozen whole blood, as isolated PBMCs, or as DNA extracted from either sample type. From the cysteine through the phenylalanine, the CDR3 covers 14 amino acids. Only the CDR3 portion is preserved as DNA: 42 bases, with reading frame beginning at the first base. As encoded in the germline V gene (reference sequence), CDR1 is MNHEY while CDR2 is SMNVEV. The V and J ends are trimmed by 1 base and 5 bases, leaving 12 bases between them.

This receptor was taken from a woman of 80 years or more with COVID-19, enrolled during active disease. Sequenced input: peripheral blood. The V gene is TRBV27 and the J gene is TRBJ2-7, and perhaps TRBD1 as D gene, on 6 matching bases. The bases are TGTGCCAGCAGTTTATACAGGGTTAGCAACGAGCAGTACTTC. Its translation is CASSLYRVSNEQYF.